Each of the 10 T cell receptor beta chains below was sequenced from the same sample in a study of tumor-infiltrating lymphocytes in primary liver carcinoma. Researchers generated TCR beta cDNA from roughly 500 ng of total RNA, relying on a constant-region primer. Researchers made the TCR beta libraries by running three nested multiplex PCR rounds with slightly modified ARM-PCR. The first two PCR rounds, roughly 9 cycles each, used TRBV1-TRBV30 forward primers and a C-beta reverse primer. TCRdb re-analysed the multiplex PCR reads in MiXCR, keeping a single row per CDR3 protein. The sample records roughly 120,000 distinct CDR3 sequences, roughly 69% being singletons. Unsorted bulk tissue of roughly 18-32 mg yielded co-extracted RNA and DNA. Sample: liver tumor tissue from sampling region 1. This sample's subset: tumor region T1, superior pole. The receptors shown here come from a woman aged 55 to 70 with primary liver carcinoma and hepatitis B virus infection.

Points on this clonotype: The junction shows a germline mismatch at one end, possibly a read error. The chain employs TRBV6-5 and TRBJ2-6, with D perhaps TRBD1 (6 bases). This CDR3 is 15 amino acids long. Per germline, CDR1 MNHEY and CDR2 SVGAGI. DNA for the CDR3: TGCGTCAGCAGTAAACAGGGCCCTGGGGCCAACGTCCTGACTTTC. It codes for CVSSKQGPGANVLTF.

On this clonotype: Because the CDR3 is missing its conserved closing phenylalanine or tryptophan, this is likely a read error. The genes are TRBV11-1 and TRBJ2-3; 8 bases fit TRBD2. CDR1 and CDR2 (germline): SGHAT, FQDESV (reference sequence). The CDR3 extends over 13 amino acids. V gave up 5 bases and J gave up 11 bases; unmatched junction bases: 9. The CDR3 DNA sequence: TGTGCCAGCAGCCTCGGGTCGGCGGGGGGGCAGTATTAT. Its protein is CASSLGSAGGQYY.

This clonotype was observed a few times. The CDR3 spells CASSFPGAGSNEQFF. In nucleotides, the CDR3 is TGTGCCAGCAGTTTTCCGGGGGCCGGATCCAATGAGCAGTTCTTC. The chain couples TRBV28 to TRBJ2-1; the D call may be TRBD1 or TRBD2 (6 bases each). CDR1 and CDR2 (germline): MDHEN, SYDVKM. Trimming pared 3 bases from V and 6 bases from J, leaving 15 bases between. There are 15 residues in the CDR3. The whole variable domain, remainder taken from reference TRBV28 and TRBJ2-1, is DVKVTQSSRYLVKRTGEKVFLECVQDMDHENMFWYRQDPGLGLRLIYFSYDVKMKEKGDIPEGYSVSREKKERFSLILESASTNQTSMYLCASSFPGAGSNEQFFGPGTRLTVL.

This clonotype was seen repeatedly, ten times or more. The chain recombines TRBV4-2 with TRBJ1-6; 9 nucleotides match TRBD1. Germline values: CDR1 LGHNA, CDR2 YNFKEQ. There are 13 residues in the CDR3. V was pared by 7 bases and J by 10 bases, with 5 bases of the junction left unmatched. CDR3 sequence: CASTGQGRSPLHF. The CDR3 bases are TGTGCCAGCACCGGACAGGGGCGGTCACCCCTCCACTTT.

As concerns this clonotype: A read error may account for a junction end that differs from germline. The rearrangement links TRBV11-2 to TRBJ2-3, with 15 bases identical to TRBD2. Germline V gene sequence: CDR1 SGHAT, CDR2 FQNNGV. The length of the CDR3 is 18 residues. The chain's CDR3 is CASSVRTSGRGGTDTLYF. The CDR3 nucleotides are TGTGCCAGCAGCGTAAGGACTAGCGGGAGGGGAGGAACAGATACGCTGTATTTT. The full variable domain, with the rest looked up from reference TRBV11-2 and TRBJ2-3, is EAGVAQSPRYKIIEKRQSVAFWCNPISGHATLYWYQQILGQGPKLLIQFQNNGVVDDSQLPKDRFSAERLKGVDSTLKIQPAKLEDSAVYLCASSVRTSGRGGTDTLYFGPGTRLTVL.

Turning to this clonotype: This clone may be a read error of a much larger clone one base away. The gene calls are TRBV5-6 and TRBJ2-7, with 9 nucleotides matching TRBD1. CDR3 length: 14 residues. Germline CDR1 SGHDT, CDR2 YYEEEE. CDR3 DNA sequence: TGTGCCAGCAGCTTGGGTACAGGGGGCACCGAGCGGTACTTC. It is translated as CASSLGTGGTERYF.

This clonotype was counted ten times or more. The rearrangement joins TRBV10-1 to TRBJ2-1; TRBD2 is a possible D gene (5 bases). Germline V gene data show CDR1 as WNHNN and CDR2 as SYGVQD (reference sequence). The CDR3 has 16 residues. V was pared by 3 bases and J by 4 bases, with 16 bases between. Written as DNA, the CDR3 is TGCGCCAGCAGTGATCAGCGGACCACCCTTTACAATGAGCAGTTCTTC. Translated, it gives CASSDQRTTLYNEQFF.

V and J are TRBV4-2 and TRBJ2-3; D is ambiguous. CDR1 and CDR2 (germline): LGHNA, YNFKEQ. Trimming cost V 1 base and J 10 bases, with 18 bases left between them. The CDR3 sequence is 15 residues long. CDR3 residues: CASSQGRLAEGAQYF. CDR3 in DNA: TGTGCCAGCAGCCAAGGGAGACTGGCCGAAGGTGCGCAGTATTTT.

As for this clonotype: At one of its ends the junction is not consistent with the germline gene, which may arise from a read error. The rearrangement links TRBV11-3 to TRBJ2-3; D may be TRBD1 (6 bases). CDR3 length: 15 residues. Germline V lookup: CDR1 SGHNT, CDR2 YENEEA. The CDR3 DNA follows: TGTGCCAGTAGCTTAGTGTTGGGGGCTAGAGATACGCAGTATTTT. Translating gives CASSLVLGARDTQYF.

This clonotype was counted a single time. The CDR3 sequence: CSAADPLAGGYEQYF. The CDR3 nucleotides are TGCAGTGCCGCGGATCCTCTAGCGGGAGGGTACGAGCAGTACTTC. The J gene is TRBJ2-7, the V gene TRBV20-1, with 12 bases that match TRBD2. There are 15 residues in the CDR3. Germline CDR1 DFQATT, CDR2 SNEGSKA (reference sequence). V was clipped by 6 bases and J by 4 bases; unmatched bases: 10.